The rows below give T cell receptor beta chains drawn from one sample of a study of blood T cell repertoires in COVID-19. Sequencing used immunoSEQ multiplex PCR; TCRdb keeps in-frame clones, though not all of them. This sample yields about 170,000 clones, of which about 83% are seen a single time; roughly 2.5% belongs to the top ten. Sequencing used peripheral blood. These receptors were obtained from a woman at least 80 years old with COVID-19, enrolled during active disease. Each CDR3 is given with its conserved first and last residue. D genes are given only for firm matches. Not every row has a clone size; where given, it reads once, few, many or a size class.

j_gene | abundance | v_gene | d_gene | CDR3aa | CDR3nt
TRBJ1-3 | . | TRBV6-2/TRBV6-3 | . | CASSYDSISGNTIYF | TGTGCCAGCAGTTACGACTCCATCTCTGGAAACACCATATATTTT
TRBJ1-1 | . | TRBV6-2/TRBV6-3 | . | CASSYNRREAFF | TGTGCCAGCAGTTACAATAGGCGGGAAGCTTTCTTT
TRBJ2-7 | few | TRBV24-1 | TRBD1 | CATSDLPIDRGRREQYF | TGTGCCACCAGTGACCTACCGATAGACAGGGGTCGCCGCGAGCAGTACTTC
TRBJ1-1 | once | TRBV7-3 | . | CASSSRLNTEAFF | TGTGCCAGCAGCTCCAGGCTGAACACTGAAGCTTTCTTT
TRBJ1-2 | . | TRBV19 | . | CASSIVLTESWNALYGYTF | TGTGCCAGTAGTATAGTTCTCACGGAGAGTTGGAATGCCCTATATGGCTACACCTTC
TRBJ1-4 | . | TRBV15 | . | CATSRRGGNEKLFF | TGTGCCACCAGCAGAAGGGGGGGAAATGAAAAACTGTTTTTT
TRBJ2-5 | . | TRBV18 | . | CASSPQMVGALQETQYF | TGTGCCAGCTCACCACAGATGGTAGGGGCTTTGCAAGAGACCCAGTACTTC
TRBJ1-1 | . | TRBV4-2 | . | CASSQKRRGNTEAFF | TGTGCCAGCAGCCAAAAGCGTCGGGGGAACACTGAAGCTTTCTTT
TRBJ1-2 | . | TRBV7-6 | TRBD1 | CASSLALGTGGFENYGYTF | TGTGCCAGCAGCTTAGCGTTAGGGACAGGGGGCTTCGAAAACTATGGCTACACCTTC
TRBJ2-5 | . | TRBV7-9 | TRBD2 | CASSFSGLAGVYQETQYF | TGTGCCAGCAGCTTCTCGGGACTAGCGGGAGTTTACCAAGAGACCCAGTACTTC
TRBJ1-5 | . | TRBV21-1 | . | CASSAGIVGQPQHF | TGTGCCAGCAGCGCCGGGATCGTCGGACAGCCCCAGCATTTT
TRBJ2-2 | few | TRBV3-1/TRBV3-2 | TRBD2 | CASSPHRTSHTGELFF | TGTGCCAGCAGCCCACATCGGACTAGCCACACCGGGGAGCTGTTTTTT
TRBJ2-5 | . | TRBV9 | TRBD2 | CASSVGGAMETQYF | TGTGCCAGCAGCGTCGGGGGGGCCATGGAGACCCAGTACTTC
TRBJ2-1 | . | TRBV6-5 | . | CASSYIQGVNEQFF | TGTGCCAGCAGTTATATACAGGGAGTGAATGAGCAGTTCTTC
TRBJ2-7 | . | TRBV11-2 | TRBD2 | CASSLRLAHTYEQYF | TGTGCCAGCAGCTTGCGACTAGCGCATACCTACGAGCAGTACTTC
TRBJ2-1 | . | TRBV6-2/TRBV6-3 | TRBD2 | CASSKTSGAAGEQFF | TGTGCCAGCAGTAAGACTAGCGGAGCTGCGGGGGAGCAGTTCTTC
TRBJ2-7 | . | TRBV5-5 | . | CASSLRGPPYEQYF | TGTGCCAGCAGCTTGAGGGGTCCGCCCTACGAGCAGTACTTC
TRBJ1-2 | . | TRBV11-2 | TRBD1 | CASSPDRARGYTF | TGTGCCAGCAGCCCCGACAGGGCGAGGGGCTACACCTTC
TRBJ1-5 | . | TRBV18 | . | CASSYWDGGDQPQHF | TGTGCCAGCTCATATTGGGACGGGGGAGATCAGCCCCAGCATTTT
TRBJ2-1 | once | TRBV10-3 | TRBD2 | CAISGGALAGGYEQFF | TGTGCCATCAGTGGGGGGGCTCTAGCGGGAGGCTATGAGCAGTTCTTC
TRBJ1-6 | . | TRBV6-4 | TRBD1 | CASSEGTVYNSPLHF | TGTGCCAGCAGTGAGGGGACAGTGTATAATTCACCCCTCCACTTT
TRBJ1-2 | . | TRBV24-1 | . | CATSDSGYGYTF | TGTGCCACCAGTGATTCAGGCTATGGCTACACCTTC
TRBJ1-2 | . | TRBV9 | . | CASSARLNYGYTF | TGTGCCAGCAGCGCAAGACTGAACTATGGCTACACCTTC
TRBJ1-6 | . | TRBV7-2 | . | CASSLAHGMLAPLHF | TGTGCCAGCAGCTTAGCGCACGGGATGTTGGCACCCCTCCACTTT
TRBJ1-4 | . | TRBV5-4 | . | CASSLDVAGNEKLFF | TGTGCCAGCAGCTTGGACGTGGCAGGGAATGAAAAACTGTTTTTT
TRBJ2-7 | . | TRBV27 | TRBD2 | CASSLCRLAGTYEQYF | TGTGCCAGCAGTTTATGTCGACTAGCGGGTACCTACGAGCAGTACTTC
TRBJ2-7 | . | TRBV21-1 | . | CASPPEPDNEQYF | TGTGCCAGCCCGCCGGAGCCAGATAACGAGCAGTACTTC
TRBJ1-1 | . | TRBV7-8 | . | CASSLGGGRGTEAFF | TGTGCCAGCAGCTTAGGGGGAGGGAGAGGTACTGAAGCTTTCTTT
TRBJ1-2 | . | TRBV30 | . | CAWSREDYGYTF | TGTGCCTGGAGTCGGGAGGACTATGGCTACACCTTC
TRBJ1-2 | . | TRBV19 | . | CASSNRNYGYTF | TGTGCCAGTAGTAACAGAAACTATGGCTACACCTTC
TRBJ2-3 | . | TRBV4-3 | TRBD2 | CASSQDRGASGGSTDTQYF | TGCGCCAGCAGCCAAGATCGAGGGGCTAGCGGGGGGAGCACAGATACGCAGTATTTT
TRBJ1-3 | . | TRBV29-1 | . | CSVARQGPGNTIYF | TGCAGCGTGGCACGGCAGGGGCCTGGAAACACCATATATTTT
TRBJ2-2 | . | TRBV4-3 | . | CASSSQGSNTGELFF | TGCGCCAGCAGCTCCCAGGGTTCGAACACCGGGGAGCTGTTTTTT
TRBJ2-5 | . | TRBV18 | . | CASSQGYQETQYF | TGTGCCAGCTCACAGGGGTACCAAGAGACCCAGTACTTC
TRBJ1-5 | . | TRBV19 | . | CASKVGQLRFDQPQHF | TGTGCCAGTAAAGTAGGACAGCTACGCTTCGATCAGCCCCAGCATTTT
TRBJ1-2 | . | TRBV7-2 | TRBD1 | CASSLGQGAGYGYTF | TGTGCCAGCAGCTTAGGACAGGGGGCGGGGTATGGCTACACCTTC
TRBJ2-7 | once | TRBV2 | . | CARRSDNSYEQYF | TGTGCCAGACGAAGTGACAACTCCTACGAGCAGTACTTC
TRBJ2-1 | . | TRBV7-3 | . | CASSLTASYNEQFF | TGTGCCAGCAGCTTAACGGCCTCCTACAATGAGCAGTTCTTC
TRBJ1-3 | few | TRBV10-2 | . | CASSELDRGNTIYF | TGCGCCAGCAGTGAGCTTGACAGGGGAAACACCATATATTTT
TRBJ2-7 | few | TRBV10-3 | TRBD2 | CAISEGLAIYEQYF | TGTGCCATCAGTGAGGGACTAGCTATTTACGAGCAGTACTTC
TRBJ1-3 | . | TRBV6-5 | . | CASSYQGGGNTIYF | TGTGCCAGCAGTTACCAGGGTGGTGGAAACACCATATATTTT
TRBJ2-1 | . | TRBV28 | TRBD2 | CASSLPAGRVDEQFF | TGTGCCAGCAGTCTCCCAGCGGGAAGGGTCGATGAGCAGTTCTTC
TRBJ2-1 | . | TRBV30 | TRBD2 | CAWSLPGGGAVEQFF | TGTGCCTGGAGTCTCCCGGGCGGGGGGGCGGTTGAGCAGTTCTTC
TRBJ2-2 | few | TRBV18 | . | CASSPLQGTGELFF | TGTGCCAGCTCACCGTTACAGGGCACCGGGGAGCTGTTTTTT
TRBJ1-1 | . | TRBV18 | . | CASLSSVNTEAFF | TGTGCCAGCTTAAGTTCGGTGAACACTGAAGCTTTCTTT
TRBJ2-2 | few | TRBV18 | TRBD2 | CASSPILAGSIAGELFF | TGTGCCAGCTCACCCATTCTAGCGGGGAGTATCGCCGGGGAGCTGTTTTTT
TRBJ2-1 | . | TRBV5-1 | TRBD2 | CASSFFGLAGSEHEQFF | TGCGCCAGCAGCTTCTTCGGACTAGCGGGATCAGAGCATGAGCAGTTCTTC
TRBJ1-5 | . | TRBV5-1 | . | CASSLEQGRNQPQHF | TGCGCCAGCAGCTTGGAACAGGGAAGGAATCAGCCCCAGCATTTT
TRBJ2-7 | . | TRBV11-2 | TRBD1 | CASSLGTGGASYEQYF | TGTGCCAGCAGCCTCGGGACAGGGGGCGCTTCCTACGAGCAGTACTTC
TRBJ2-5 | . | TRBV11-3 | . | CASSAGRGPAFETQYF | TGTGCCAGCAGCGCGGGGCGGGGGCCGGCCTTCGAGACCCAGTACTTC
TRBJ1-2 | once | TRBV6-5 | . | CASSYSDTDYGYTF | TGTGCCAGCAGTTACTCGGACACAGACTATGGCTACACCTTC
TRBJ2-7 | . | TRBV18 | . | CASSPPGGQSYEQYF | TGTGCCAGCTCACCACCAGGCGGACAGAGCTACGAGCAGTACTTC
TRBJ2-7 | . | TRBV2 | . | CASNGQGYEQYF | TGTGCCAGCAATGGGCAGGGGTACGAGCAGTACTTC